The clone carrying this T cell receptor beta chain was counted once. Its antigen is not known. Sorted subsets were amplified in replicate PCRs using 200 to 250 ng DNA, tens of thousands of T cell genomes. This table comes from immunoSEQ multiplex PCR, and its TCRdb copy is limited to in-frame clones, with some not included. The sample carries about 1.5 million clones, 98% recorded once. The data derive from a study of shared clonotypes between healthy human individuals. General observations from the study: The naive CD4 repertoires of several donors were compared, and roughly 5.1% of clonotypes were shared.

This CDR3 region has 13 residues. Trimming took 4 bases from V and 4 from J, leaving 8 bases between them. The germline V gene has CDR1 LGHNA and CDR2 YSLEER. The sequence came from a man between 25 and 39 years old in good health. This rearrangement joins TRBV4-3 to TRBJ1-5, with D possibly being TRBD1 (6 bases). Sequencing was carried out using naive CD4+ T cells sorted from blood. Sample subset: CD45RA+ positively selected. DNA for the CDR3: TGCGCCAGCAGCCCAACAGGGAATCAGCCCCAGCATTTT. This codes for CASSPTGNQPQHF.